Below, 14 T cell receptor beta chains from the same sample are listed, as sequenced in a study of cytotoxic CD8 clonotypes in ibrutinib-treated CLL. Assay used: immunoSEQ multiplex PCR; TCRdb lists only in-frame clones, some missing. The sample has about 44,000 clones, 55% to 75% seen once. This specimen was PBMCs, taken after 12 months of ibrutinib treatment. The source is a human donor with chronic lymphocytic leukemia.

Written as DNA, the CDR3 is TGTGCCAGCAGCAACCGGGACAAAGTCCGCTACGAGCAGTACTTC. Its translation: CASSNRDKVRYEQYF. The genes are TRBV11-3 and TRBJ2-7; D is possibly TRBD1 (6 bases). Trimming shortened V by 5 bases and J by 3 bases, and 17 bases separated the two germline ends. The V gene's germline CDR1 is SGHNT and CDR2 YENEEA. This CDR3 has 15 residues.

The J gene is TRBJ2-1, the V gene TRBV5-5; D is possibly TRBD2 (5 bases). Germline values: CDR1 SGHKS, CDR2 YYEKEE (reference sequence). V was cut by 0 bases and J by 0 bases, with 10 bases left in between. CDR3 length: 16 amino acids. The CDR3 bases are TGTGCCAGCAGCTTGGATCCGGGGAGCTCCTACAATGAGCAGTTCTTC. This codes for CASSLDPGSSYNEQFF.

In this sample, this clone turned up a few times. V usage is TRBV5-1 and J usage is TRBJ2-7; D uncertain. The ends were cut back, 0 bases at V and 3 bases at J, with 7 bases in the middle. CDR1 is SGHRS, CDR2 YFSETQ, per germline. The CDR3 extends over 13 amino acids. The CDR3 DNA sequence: TGCGCCAGCAGCTTGGCCGACAACTACGAGCAGTACTTC. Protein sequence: CASSLADNYEQYF. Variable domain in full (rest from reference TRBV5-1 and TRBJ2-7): KAGVTQTPRYLIKTRGQQVTLSCSPISGHRSVSWYQQTPGQGLQFLFEYFSETQRNKGNFPGRFSGRQFSNSRSEMNVSTLELGDSALYLCASSLADNYEQYFGPGTRLTVT.

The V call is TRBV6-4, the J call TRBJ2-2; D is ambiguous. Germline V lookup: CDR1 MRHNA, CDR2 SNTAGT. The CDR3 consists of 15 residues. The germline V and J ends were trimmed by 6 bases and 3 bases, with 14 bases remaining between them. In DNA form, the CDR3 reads TGTGCCAGCAGCCCCGGGTCCTGGGACACCGGGGAGCTGTTTTTT. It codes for CASSPGSWDTGELFF.

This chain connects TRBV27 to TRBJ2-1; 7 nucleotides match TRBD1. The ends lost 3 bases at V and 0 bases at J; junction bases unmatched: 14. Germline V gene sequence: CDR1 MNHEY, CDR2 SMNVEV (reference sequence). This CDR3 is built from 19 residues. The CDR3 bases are TGTGCCAGCAGTTTTCAGCCAAATAAGGGACAGTTCTCCTACAATGAGCAGTTCTTC. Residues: CASSFQPNKGQFSYNEQFF.

The CDR3 protein is CASSSRGGSTDTQYF. The CDR3 nucleotides read TGTGCCAGCAGTTCCCGGGGCGGGAGCACAGATACGCAGTATTTT. The chain couples TRBV28 to TRBJ2-3; D possibly matches TRBD1 or TRBD2 (5 bases each). The CDR3 contains 15 residues. Trimming removed 4 bases from V and 0 bases from J, with 11 bases in between. Germline V lookup: CDR1 MDHEN, CDR2 SYDVKM.

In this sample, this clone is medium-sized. In DNA, the CDR3 is TGTGCCAGTAGTATCAGTGGGGGGTCTAGATCCGGAGGGCAGTATTTT. Translated, it gives CASSISGGSRSGGQYF. V gene TRBV19 combines with J gene TRBJ2-3, with a tentative D call TRBD2 (6 bases). CDR1 is LNHDA, CDR2 SQIVND, per germline (reference sequence). Trimming shortened V by 3 bases and J by 11 bases, and 24 bases separated the two germline ends. CDR3 size: 16 residues.

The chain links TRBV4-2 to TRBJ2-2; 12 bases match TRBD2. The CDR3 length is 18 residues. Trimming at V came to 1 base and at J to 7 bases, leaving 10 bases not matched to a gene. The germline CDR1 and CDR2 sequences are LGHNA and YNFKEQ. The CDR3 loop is CASSQVALAGGLGGELFF. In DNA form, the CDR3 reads TGTGCCAGCAGCCAAGTTGCCCTAGCGGGAGGGCTGGGCGGGGAGCTGTTTTTT.

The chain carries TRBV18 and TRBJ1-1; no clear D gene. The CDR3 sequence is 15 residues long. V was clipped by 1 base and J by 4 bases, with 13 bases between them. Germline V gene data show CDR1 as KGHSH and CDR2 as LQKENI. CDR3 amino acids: CASSPHPRGLTEAFF. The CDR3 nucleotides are TGTGCCAGCTCACCACATCCAAGAGGTCTCACTGAAGCTTTCTTT.

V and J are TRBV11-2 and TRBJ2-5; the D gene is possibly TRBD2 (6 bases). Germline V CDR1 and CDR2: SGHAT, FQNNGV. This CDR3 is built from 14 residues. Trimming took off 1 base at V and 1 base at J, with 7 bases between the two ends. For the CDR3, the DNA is TGTGCCAGCAGCTTAGCCGGGGGCCAAGAGACCCAGTACTTC. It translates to CASSLAGGQETQYF.

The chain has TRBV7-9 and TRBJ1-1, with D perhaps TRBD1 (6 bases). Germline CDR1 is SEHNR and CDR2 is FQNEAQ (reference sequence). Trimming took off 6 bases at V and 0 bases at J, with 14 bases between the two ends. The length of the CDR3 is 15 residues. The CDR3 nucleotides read TGTGCCAGCAGATCTAAAGACAGGTTGAACACTGAAGCTTTCTTT. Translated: CASRSKDRLNTEAFF.

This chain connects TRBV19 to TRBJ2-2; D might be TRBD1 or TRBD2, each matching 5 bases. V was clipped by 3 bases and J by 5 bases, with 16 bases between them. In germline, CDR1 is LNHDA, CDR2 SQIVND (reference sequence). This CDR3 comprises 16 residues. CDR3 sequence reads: CASSMAPWGNTGELFF. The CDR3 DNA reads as TGTGCCAGTAGTATGGCCCCTTGGGGGAATACCGGGGAGCTGTTTTTT.

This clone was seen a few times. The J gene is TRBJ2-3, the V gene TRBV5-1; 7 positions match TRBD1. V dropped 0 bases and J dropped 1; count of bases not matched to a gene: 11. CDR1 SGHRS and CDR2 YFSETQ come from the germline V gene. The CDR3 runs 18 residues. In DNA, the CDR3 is TGCGCCAGCAGCTTGGGGGACAGAGGCCCCTTGGGCACAGATACGCAGTATTTT. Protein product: CASSLGDRGPLGTDTQYF.

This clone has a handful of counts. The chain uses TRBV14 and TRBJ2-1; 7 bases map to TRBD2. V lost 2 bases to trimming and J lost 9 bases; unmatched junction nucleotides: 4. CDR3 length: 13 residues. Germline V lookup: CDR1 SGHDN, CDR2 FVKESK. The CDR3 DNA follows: TGTGCCAGCAGCCAAACGACTAGCCTTGAGCAGTTCTTC. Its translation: CASSQTTSLEQFF.